This TCR beta chain was observed in a study of T cells in Graves' hyperthyroidism and ophthalmopathy (dated by TCRdb to between 2017 and 2020). About the full investigation: Peripheral blood samples were taken at the time of initial diagnosis, prior to any treatment. TCR V-J signatures able to tell the groups apart were searched for in a discovery cohort of 100 or so patients, of whom over 40 had Graves' ophthalmopathy and 57 had stable Graves' hyperthyroidism. Whether ophthalmopathy could be predicted prospectively was tested in an independent validation cohort made up of roughly 20 hyperthyroidism patients plus 17 patients who later progressed to ophthalmopathy. For training and testing, the 100 or so patients in the discovery cohort were randomly divided in a 7:3 ratio. In about six Graves' hyperthyroidism patients, the study also compared T-cell repertoires from thyroid tissue with T-cell repertoires from blood. Following sampling, methimazole starting at 30 mg daily was given to hyperthyroidism patients, and high-dose intravenous methylprednisolone was given to ophthalmopathy patients. The paper reports TCR Vbeta CDR3 sequencing of more than 120 peripheral blood samples: approximately 43 ophthalmopathy, around 80 hyperthyroidism and around 17 progressor patients. Broad study findings and their caveats: No statistical method was used to fix the sample size in advance, and group allocation was not hidden from the investigators. In validation, progression to ophthalmopathy was predicted by the model with 70% to 71% sensitivity and 72% to 85% specificity, a median of around 6.5 months before onset. Most expanded thyroid clonotypes (frequency above 0.001) were also detected in blood, suggesting blood repertoires may reflect thyroid immune responses. A 13 V-J signature model separated ophthalmopathy from stable hyperthyroidism, with around 91% sensitivity and roughly 81% specificity in cross-validation and 80%/75% in testing.

Moderately to severely active disease, a Clinical Activity Score of at least 3, a NOSPECS grade of at least 4, and a duration under 3 months were present in ophthalmopathy patients. Any patient with an uncontrolled infection, another autoimmune disease, pregnancy or lactation was excluded. Diagnoses were established on the basis of clinical symptoms, serum thyroxine and TRAb, thyroid ultrasound, and orbital computed tomography. PBMCs were separated from over 9 ml of fresh peripheral blood using Ficoll-Paque density gradient centrifugation. Trizol reagent was used to extract total RNA, and RNA quality was then checked on an Agilent 2100 Bioanalyzer. Measured from the cysteine to the phenylalanine, the CDR3 is 15 residues long. Just CDR3 DNA is preserved here, 45 bases in frame from base 1. Trimming takes 5 bases from V and 4 bases from J, and the germline ends sit 14 bases apart. CDR1 is given as LNHNV and CDR2 as YYDKDF, both from the germline V gene (reference sequence).

Turning to this clonotype: The target of this receptor is not known. Per-nucleotide qualities are absent, and no much larger clonotype sits a single base away.

Amplification of TCR beta CDR3 regions was carried out from RNA transcripts. For the first round of RT-PCR on the TCR CDR3, the HTBI primer set was used together with the Qiagen OneStep RT-PCR kit. A second multiplex PCR round built the libraries, followed by size selection and purification. The libraries were sequenced on an Illumina HiSeq2000 using paired-end 100 bp reads. On the study's bioinformatics: SOAPnuke was used to process the raw data, throwing out any read that contained adapters or uncalled bases, had a mean Phred below 15, or lacked an exact constant-primer or identifier match. COPE v1.2.5 was used to merge high-quality paired reads, and clonotypes were defined as unique nucleotide sequences. Clonotypes were aligned to IMGT TRBV, TRBD and TRBJ reference segments using MiTCR v1.1. Analysis was restricted to V-J combinations with a frequency above 0.0001, which covered roughly 99% of repertoires. The TCS score was defined as F50 (clonal expansion) divided by E x V (chaos), with BLOSUM62-based TCRdist calculated between CDR3 peptides within each V-J. Welch's t-statistics and random forest reduced around 550 V-J features to some 14, which were used in a naive Bayes classifier (R e1071). The public reads were quality trimmed at Q25 with fastp and then assembled into clones with MiXCR by TCRdb, keeping productive beta chains. CDR3 protein duplicates are merged, each entry listing the most common genes and DNA. For this entry, the V and J calls and clone size follow TCRdb and not the study's own pipeline. Counted in this sample were over 350,000 distinct CDR3 sequences; 14% to 15% of them appeared once. Under 15% of the sample is held by the ten biggest clonotypes.

The clonotype originates from a man in his late teens or twenties with Graves' ophthalmopathy. The sequenced sample was blood. The rearrangement combines TRBV15 with TRBJ1-4; TRBD1 could be the D gene, as 5 bases match. The nucleotide sequence is TGTGCCACCAGCTACTCAGGGACTGTTAATGAAAAACTGTTTTTT. This translates into CATSYSGTVNEKLFF.